The next 22 T cell receptor beta chains were all read from a single sample in a study of cytomegalovirus exposure and HLA in healthy donors. A multiplex PCR was run with 60 Vbeta primers and 13 Jbeta primers. Assay used: immunoSEQ multiplex PCR; TCRdb lists only in-frame clones, some missing. Of some 150,000 clones in the sample, roughly 80% are singletons; the top ten hold about 1.5%. The specimen was PBMCs. These receptors came from a man in his forties in good health and CMV-seronegative.

The chain links TRBV4-1 to TRBJ2-1; the match to TRBD2 covers 9 bases. The V gene's germline CDR1 is MGHRA and CDR2 YSYEKL. V shed 1 base and J 8 bases; nucleotides not matched to a gene: 9. This CDR3 region has 16 residues. CDR3 protein: CASSQGYPGLADEQFF. As DNA, the CDR3 is TGCGCCAGCAGCCAAGGCTATCCGGGACTAGCTGATGAGCAGTTCTTC.

The rearrangement joins TRBV15 to TRBJ2-7; D is uncertain. V lost 3 bases and J 4 bases, leaving 10 bases between the germline ends. CDR1 is LNHNV and CDR2 is YYDKDF in the germline V gene (reference sequence). The CDR3 covers 13 residues. The CDR3, as DNA: TGTGCCACCAGCAGGCATCAGTCGTACGAGCAGTACTTC. Amino acid sequence: CATSRHQSYEQYF.

The genes are TRBV7-2 and TRBJ2-7, with 10 bases fitting TRBD2. With 2 bases clipped from V and 3 bases from J, the junction kept 4 bases outside the gene matches. This CDR3 has 15 amino acids. Germline V lookup: CDR1 SGHTA, CDR2 FQGNSA. CDR3 residues: CASSLWERGGYEQYF. CDR3 nucleotides: TGTGCCAGCAGCTTATGGGAGCGGGGGGGCTACGAGCAGTACTTC. Full variable domain (missing parts from reference TRBV7-2 and TRBJ2-7): GAGVSQSPSNKVTEKGKDVELRCDPISGHTALYWYRQSLGQGLEFLIYFQGNSAPDKSGLPSDRFSAERTGGSVSTLTIQRTQQEDSAVYLCASSLWERGGYEQYFGPGTRLTVT.

The rearrangement joins TRBV6-6 to TRBJ2-1, with D perhaps matching TRBD2 (5 bases). The CDR3 has 15 amino acids. CDR1 is MNHNY and CDR2 is SVGAGI in the germline V gene (reference sequence). Trimming shortened V by 2 bases and J by 2 bases, and 10 bases separated the two germline ends. CDR3 nucleotide sequence: TGTGCCAGCAGTTACGAGGGCGGAACCTACAATGAGCAGTTCTTC. Encoded protein: CASSYEGGTYNEQFF.

The chain employs TRBV6-1 and TRBJ1-1, with 8 bases aligning to TRBD1. Germline CDR1 MNHNS, CDR2 SASEGT. Trimming at V came to 6 bases and at J to 5 bases, leaving 11 bases not matched to a gene. The CDR3 totals 15 residues. Here the CDR3 reads CASRAKPTGGTEAFF. CDR3 bases: TGTGCCAGCAGAGCTAAACCTACAGGGGGAACTGAAGCTTTCTTT.

The V gene is TRBV29-1, the J gene TRBJ2-3; D is perhaps TRBD2 (7 bases). The CDR3 contains 15 residues. Germline CDR1 SQVTM, CDR2 ANQGSEA. Trimming shortened V by 7 bases and J by 5 bases, and 22 bases separated the two germline ends. The CDR3 here is CSAKGGGEGLDTQYF. The DNA of the CDR3 is TGCAGCGCCAAGGGGGGGGGAGAGGGGTTAGATACGCAGTATTTT.

The chain combines TRBV9 with TRBJ2-3; 10 nucleotides align to TRBD2. J gave up 5 bases and V 1 base, and 4 bases lay outside the gene matches. There are 15 residues in the CDR3. Germline V gene sequence: CDR1 SGDLS, CDR2 YYNGEE. Here the CDR3 DNA reads TGTGCCAGCAGCGTAAGCGGGGGGGCCCAAGATACGCAGTATTTT. Protein: CASSVSGGAQDTQYF.

The V gene is TRBV19, the J gene TRBJ1-1; 10 bases match TRBD1. This CDR3 spans 16 amino acids. The junction had 12 bases not matched to a gene; V was cut back by 7 bases and J by 4 bases. Germline V gene lookup returns CDR1 LNHDA and CDR2 SQIVND (reference sequence). The DNA for the CDR3 is TGTGCCAGTAAAACAGATCCCGGACAGGGGGGCACTGAAGCTTTCTTT. Encoded protein: CASKTDPGQGGTEAFF.

This clone was seen more than once but under ten times. This rearrangement joins TRBV7-2 to TRBJ2-1, with unresolved D. The germline gives CDR1 SGHTA, CDR2 FQGNSA. CDR3 length: 13 amino acids. V gave up 4 bases and J gave up 4 bases, with 8 bases separating them. In DNA form, the CDR3 reads TGTGCCAGCAGCTCACAGCCTTACAATGAGCAGTTCTTC. Protein sequence: CASSSQPYNEQFF.

The chain uses TRBV2 and TRBJ2-5; TRBD1 matches 7 bases. V gave up 5 bases and J gave up 5 bases; unmatched junction bases: 11. CDR1 is SNHLY and CDR2 is FYNNEI in the germline V gene. The CDR3 consists of 15 residues. The CDR3 spells CASSPRTGAGETQYF. Written as DNA, the CDR3 is TGTGCCAGCAGTCCCCGCACAGGGGCAGGGGAGACCCAGTACTTC.

This clone was seen a handful of times. The V gene is TRBV29-1, the J gene TRBJ1-1; D is possibly TRBD1 (6 bases). With 1 base removed from V and 6 bases from J, the gap between germline ends came to 9 bases. Germline loops: CDR1 SQVTM, CDR2 ANQGSEA. This CDR3 region has 12 residues. The CDR3 loop reads CSVEVTGAEAFF. The CDR3, as DNA: TGCAGCGTTGAAGTGACAGGAGCTGAAGCTTTCTTT.

The chain joins TRBV29-1 to TRBJ2-3; TRBD1 matches 9 bases. The CDR3 is 14 residues long. V lost 5 bases and J lost 4; bases outside the gene matches: 7. Per the germline V gene, CDR1 is SQVTM and CDR2 is ANQGSEA. For the CDR3, the DNA is TGCAGCGTTATACCGGGACAGGGATCAGATACGCAGTATTTT. It encodes CSVIPGQGSDTQYF.

The chain recombines TRBV5-6 with TRBJ2-1; D is uncertain. V lost 0 bases to trimming and J lost 0 bases, with 4 bases between them. This CDR3 region has 14 residues. The germline V gene has CDR1 SGHDT and CDR2 YYEEEE. The CDR3 DNA reads as TGTGCCAGCAGCTTGGGCGGCTCCTACAATGAGCAGTTCTTC. It encodes CASSLGGSYNEQFF.

The chain joins TRBV5-6 to TRBJ1-2, with D possibly TRBD1 on 5 matching bases. V was clipped by 3 bases and J by 7 bases, with 19 bases between them. The germline gives CDR1 SGHDT, CDR2 YYEEEE. This CDR3 is built from 15 residues. The CDR3 nucleotides are TGTGCCAGCAGCTCTACATCAGGGTTCTGGTCTGGCTACACCTTC. Protein: CASSSTSGFWSGYTF.

This clone was counted a single time. The chain combines TRBV6-5 with TRBJ2-3; 7 bases line up with TRBD1. The trim removed 5 bases at V and 5 bases at J, leaving 7 bases unmatched. The CDR3 has 14 amino acids. CDR1 is MNHEY, CDR2 SVGAGI, per germline. In DNA, the CDR3 is TGTGCCAGCAGTCTCGACAGGGACATAGATACGCAGTATTTT. It encodes CASSLDRDIDTQYF.

The chain combines TRBV7-8 with TRBJ1-3; D ambiguous. The CDR3 runs 19 residues. CDR1 and CDR2 (germline): SGHVS, FQNEAQ. Between the trimmed V and J ends, which lost 6 bases and 0 bases, there was a span of 24 bases. The CDR3 coding sequence is TGTGCCAGCAGAATTAGCGGTACAACAGAGACCGTCTCTGGAAACACCATATATTTT. Residues: CASRISGTTETVSGNTIYF.

The rearrangement joins TRBV6-5 to TRBJ1-1; D is unclear. Germline V gene sequence: CDR1 MNHEY, CDR2 SVGAGI. Trimming removed 6 bases at V and 2 bases at J, with 7 bases between. This CDR3 has 12 residues. The CDR3 DNA is TGTGCCAGCAGCCTCCCCAACACTGAAGCTTTCTTT. It translates to CASSLPNTEAFF.

The V and J genes are TRBV5-1 and TRBJ2-5; 9 nucleotides match TRBD2. The CDR3 totals 15 residues. CDR1 is SGHRS and CDR2 is YFSETQ in the germline V gene. The V segment lost 6 bases and the J segment 5 bases; nucleotides outside the gene matches: 11. CDR3 nucleotides: TGCGCCAGCAAACTTAGCGGGAGTTCTTGGGAGACCCAGTACTTC. Residues: CASKLSGSSWETQYF.

The chain uses TRBV7-2 and TRBJ1-1; no clear D gene. Germline V gene data show CDR1 as SGHTA and CDR2 as FQGNSA. Trimming took 4 bases from V and 4 from J, leaving 10 bases between them. CDR3 length: 13 amino acids. The CDR3 reads CASSWLSSTEAFF. CDR3 sequence (DNA): TGTGCCAGCAGCTGGCTCTCCAGCACTGAAGCTTTCTTT.

V gene TRBV6-5 combines with J gene TRBJ2-3; D gene unclear. Germline V gene lookup returns CDR1 MNHEY and CDR2 SVGAGI. CDR3 length: 15 amino acids. V lost 2 bases to trimming and J lost 0 bases, with 9 bases between them. This CDR3 is CASSYRRSSTDTQYF. The CDR3 nucleotides read TGTGCCAGCAGTTACAGGCGGAGTAGCACAGATACGCAGTATTTT.

The chain combines TRBV6-5 with TRBJ2-2; TRBD2 matches at 8 bases. V shed 6 bases, J shed 5 bases, and the junction held 5 bases outside the gene matches. The CDR3 covers 14 residues. Germline loops: CDR1 MNHEY, CDR2 SVGAGI. Written as DNA, the CDR3 is TGTGCCAGCAGAGTAGCGGGGTGGACCGGGGAGCTGTTTTTT. Encoded protein: CASRVAGWTGELFF.

This clone was observed a handful of times. This chain links TRBV19 with TRBJ1-5, with 9 bases fitting TRBD1. V was pared by 5 bases and J by 9 bases, with 8 bases of the junction left unmatched. Germline-derived CDR1 and CDR2 are LNHDA and SQIVND (reference sequence). This CDR3 is 14 amino acids long. The CDR3 loop reads CASSFSTGGGPQHF. CDR3 nucleotide sequence: TGTGCCAGTAGTTTCTCGACAGGGGGTGGGCCCCAGCATTTT. The whole variable domain, filled in from reference TRBV19 and TRBJ1-5, reads DGGITQSPKYLFRKEGQNVTLSCEQNLNHDAMYWYRQDPGQGLRLIYYSQIVNDFQKGDIAEGYSVSREKKESFPLTVTSAQKNPTAFYLCASSFSTGGGPQHFGDGTRLSIL.